A selection of T cell receptor beta chains follows, all from one sample in a study of blood T cell repertoires in COVID-19. The table came from immunoSEQ multiplex PCR; TCRdb's copy has only in-frame clones and leaves some out. This table holds roughly 82,000 clones, less than 95% found once. Sequencing was carried out using peripheral blood. The receptors originated from a woman aged 50 to 60 in a cohort sampled during active COVID-19. The conserved cysteine and the conserved F or W are not part of the CDR3 here. The order of the fields is CDR3 protein, V gene, J gene.

CDR3: ATSSSLSTVNTEAF
V: TRBV15
J: TRBJ1-1

CDR3: ASNLAGADTQY
V: TRBV27
J: TRBJ2-3

CDR3: ASSESTGGDEKLF
V: TRBV25-1
J: TRBJ1-4

CDR3: ASSLTALAGGEETQY
V: TRBV7-3
J: TRBJ2-5

CDR3: ASSSDASGISHEQF
V: TRBV7-3
J: TRBJ2-1

CDR3: ASSPLVGGTENTDTQY
V: TRBV5-1
J: TRBJ2-3

CDR3: ASRTQAVAF
V: TRBV27
J: TRBJ1-1

CDR3: ASSERVSGYT
V: TRBV3-1/TRBV3-2
J: TRBJ1-2

CDR3: ASKKTGTHSNQPQH
V: TRBV28
J: TRBJ1-5

CDR3: ASSSRVNTEAF
V: TRBV11-2
J: TRBJ1-1

CDR3: ATHRGP
V: TRBV7-3
J: TRBJ2-7

CDR3: ASSPARAGGAETQY
V: TRBV18
J: TRBJ2-5

CDR3: ASSPGLAPDTQY
V: TRBV5-4
J: TRBJ2-3

CDR3: ASSELAGGPNEQF
V: TRBV6-1
J: TRBJ2-1

CDR3: ASSSGLAGVTGELF
V: TRBV5-1
J: TRBJ2-2

CDR3: ASSLYGTVYGYT
V: TRBV5-4
J: TRBJ1-2

CDR3: ASSLAGTGEHEQF
V: TRBV11-3
J: TRBJ2-1

CDR3: ASILGGGGEQF
V: TRBV28
J: TRBJ2-1

CDR3: SVVGSIEQY
V: TRBV29-1
J: TRBJ2-7

CDR3: ASSSRQGTNEKLF
V: TRBV27
J: TRBJ1-4

CDR3: ASSLPTEAF
V: TRBV23-1
J: TRBJ1-1

CDR3: ASGGGADGYT
V: TRBV6-5
J: TRBJ1-2

CDR3: ASSYPRGSAPGELF
V: TRBV6-2/TRBV6-3
J: TRBJ2-2

CDR3: ASRPTRGLNTEAF
V: TRBV6-5
J: TRBJ1-1

CDR3: ASRVGRGTDTQY
V: TRBV19
J: TRBJ2-3

CDR3: ASTDNHAGTGVHEQY
V: TRBV19
J: TRBJ2-7

CDR3: ASSQPLLAGSGTEAF
V: TRBV4-1
J: TRBJ1-1

CDR3: AWSVQTGNNSPLH
V: TRBV30
J: TRBJ1-6

CDR3: ASSLTGTGNQETQY
V: TRBV5-1
J: TRBJ2-5

CDR3: ASSAVGGTGETQY
V: TRBV9
J: TRBJ2-5

CDR3: ASSPQGMAIYQETQY
V: TRBV5-4
J: TRBJ2-5

CDR3: ASSGVAGASEQF
V: TRBV19
J: TRBJ2-1

CDR3: ASSLFEGRRTEAF
V: TRBV28
J: TRBJ1-1

CDR3: ATSRGAGLAIHEQF
V: TRBV15
J: TRBJ2-1

CDR3: ASSPGGTYNEQF
V: TRBV9
J: TRBJ2-1

CDR3: ASSGTGDNQPQH
V: TRBV7-8
J: TRBJ1-5

CDR3: ASSLMAQGAGGYT
V: TRBV2
J: TRBJ1-2

CDR3: ASSPGTGKNNEQF
V: TRBV14
J: TRBJ2-1

CDR3: ASRTSGSSVTGELF
V: TRBV19
J: TRBJ2-2

CDR3: ASSSGTSGSGTDTQY
V: TRBV5-1
J: TRBJ2-3

CDR3: ASSYRGPNGYT
V: TRBV27
J: TRBJ1-2

CDR3: ATSAGDSNQPQH
V: TRBV24-1
J: TRBJ1-5

CDR3: ASKAGVVQY
V: TRBV27
J: TRBJ2-7

CDR3: ASSSVSYNSPLH
V: TRBV19
J: TRBJ1-6

CDR3: ASGHRGTGELF
V: TRBV24-1
J: TRBJ2-2

CDR3: ASSADRGNTEAF
V: TRBV2
J: TRBJ1-1

CDR3: ASSYRDSARGYT
V: TRBV6-5
J: TRBJ1-2

CDR3: ASSPAPFGGGNSPLH
V: TRBV19
J: TRBJ1-6

CDR3: ASSWGQSGEAF
V: TRBV7-2
J: TRBJ1-1

CDR3: ASSSPSGRLDEQY
V: TRBV6-5
J: TRBJ2-7

CDR3: SGDSPNEQF
V: TRBV20-1
J: TRBJ2-1

CDR3: ASSLSIWGRARNEQF
V: TRBV27
J: TRBJ2-1

CDR3: AWRGRGNTIY
V: TRBV30
J: TRBJ1-3